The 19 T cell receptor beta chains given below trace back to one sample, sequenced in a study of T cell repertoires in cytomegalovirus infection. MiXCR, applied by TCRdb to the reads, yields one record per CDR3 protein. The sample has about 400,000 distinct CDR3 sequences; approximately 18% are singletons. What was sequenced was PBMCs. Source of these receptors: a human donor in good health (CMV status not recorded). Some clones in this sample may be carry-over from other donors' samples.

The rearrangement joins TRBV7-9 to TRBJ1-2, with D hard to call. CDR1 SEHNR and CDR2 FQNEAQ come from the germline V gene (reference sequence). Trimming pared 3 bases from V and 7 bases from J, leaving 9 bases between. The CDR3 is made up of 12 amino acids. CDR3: CASSFGRSGYTF. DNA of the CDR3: TGTGCCAGCAGCTTTGGTCGTAGTGGCTACACCTTC.

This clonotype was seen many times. The CDR3 here is CASSTYAPGLMNTEAFF. CDR3 DNA sequence: TGTGCCAGCAGCACTTACGCCCCGGGGCTCATGAACACTGAAGCTTTCTTT. The chain joins TRBV11-2 to TRBJ1-1; D possibly corresponds to TRBD1 (5 bases). The CDR3 covers 17 residues. The V and J ends lost 5 bases and 0 bases respectively, with 19 bases between them. CDR1 and CDR2 (germline): SGHAT, FQNNGV.

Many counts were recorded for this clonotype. CDR3 residues: CASSPLSGLNQPQHF. CDR3 in DNA: TGTGCCAGCAGCCCCTTGTCGGGGTTGAATCAGCCCCAGCATTTT. This sequence joins TRBV7-2 and TRBJ1-5; D remains unclear. CDR1 and CDR2 (germline): SGHTA, FQGNSA. The CDR3 loop spans 15 amino acids. Trimming took 5 bases from V and 4 from J, leaving 15 bases between them.

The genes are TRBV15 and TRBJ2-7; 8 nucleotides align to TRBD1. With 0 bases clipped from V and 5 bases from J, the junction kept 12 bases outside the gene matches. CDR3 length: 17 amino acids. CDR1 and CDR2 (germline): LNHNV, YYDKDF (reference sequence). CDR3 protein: CATSRDPGSGGHHEQYF. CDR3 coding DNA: TGTGCCACCAGCAGAGATCCCGGGTCAGGGGGCCATCACGAGCAGTACTTC.

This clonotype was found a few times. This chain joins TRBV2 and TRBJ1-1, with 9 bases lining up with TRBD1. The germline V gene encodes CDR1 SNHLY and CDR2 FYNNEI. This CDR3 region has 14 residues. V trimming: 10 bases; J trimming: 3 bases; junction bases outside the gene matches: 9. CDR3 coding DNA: TGTGCCACCTCTTCGGACAGGGGCGACACTGAAGCTTTCTTT. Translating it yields CATSSDRGDTEAFF.

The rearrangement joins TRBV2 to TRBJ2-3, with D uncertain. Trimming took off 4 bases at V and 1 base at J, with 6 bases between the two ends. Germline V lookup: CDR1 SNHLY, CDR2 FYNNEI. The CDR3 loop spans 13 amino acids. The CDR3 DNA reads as TGTGCCAGCAGTGCTTCGGGCACAGATACGCAGTATTTT. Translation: CASSASGTDTQYF.

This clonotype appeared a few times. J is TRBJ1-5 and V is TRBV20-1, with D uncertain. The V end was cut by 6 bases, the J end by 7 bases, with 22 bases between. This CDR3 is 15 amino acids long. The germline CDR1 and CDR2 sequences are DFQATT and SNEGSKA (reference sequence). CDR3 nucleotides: TGCAGTGCGACACCGGGAGGCAGTGAAGGGCAGCCCCAGCATTTT. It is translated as CSATPGGSEGQPQHF.

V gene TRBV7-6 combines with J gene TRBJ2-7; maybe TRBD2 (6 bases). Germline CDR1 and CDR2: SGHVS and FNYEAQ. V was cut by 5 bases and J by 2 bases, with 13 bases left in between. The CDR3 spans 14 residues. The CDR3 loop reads CASSTPGGAYEQYF. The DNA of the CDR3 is TGTGCCAGCAGCACCCCGGGCGGGGCCTACGAGCAGTACTTC.

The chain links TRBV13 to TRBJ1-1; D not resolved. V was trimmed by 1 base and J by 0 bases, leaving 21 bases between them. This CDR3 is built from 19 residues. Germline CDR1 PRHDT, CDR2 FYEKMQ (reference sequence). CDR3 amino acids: CASSLAPIVGGGLNTEAFF. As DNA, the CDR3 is TGTGCCAGCAGCTTAGCACCAATCGTTGGAGGCGGGTTGAACACTGAAGCTTTCTTT.

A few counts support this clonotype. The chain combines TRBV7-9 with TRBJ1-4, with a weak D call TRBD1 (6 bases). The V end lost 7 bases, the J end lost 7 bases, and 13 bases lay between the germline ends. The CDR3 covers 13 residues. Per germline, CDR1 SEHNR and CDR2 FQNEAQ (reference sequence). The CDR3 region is CASTNREGEKLFF. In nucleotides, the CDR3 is TGTGCCAGCACCAACAGGGAAGGTGAAAAACTGTTTTTT.

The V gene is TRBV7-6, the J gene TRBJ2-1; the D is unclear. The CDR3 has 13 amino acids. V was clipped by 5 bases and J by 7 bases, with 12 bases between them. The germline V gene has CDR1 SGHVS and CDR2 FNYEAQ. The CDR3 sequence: CASSPRLANEQFF. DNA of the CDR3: TGTGCCAGCAGCCCGCGCCTTGCTAATGAGCAGTTCTTC.

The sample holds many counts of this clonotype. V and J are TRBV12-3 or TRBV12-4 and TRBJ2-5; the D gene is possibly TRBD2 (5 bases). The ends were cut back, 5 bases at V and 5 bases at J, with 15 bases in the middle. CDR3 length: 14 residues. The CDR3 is CASSLRSGVETQYF. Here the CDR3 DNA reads TGTGCCAGCAGTCTCCGTTCCGGGGTCGAGACCCAGTACTTC.

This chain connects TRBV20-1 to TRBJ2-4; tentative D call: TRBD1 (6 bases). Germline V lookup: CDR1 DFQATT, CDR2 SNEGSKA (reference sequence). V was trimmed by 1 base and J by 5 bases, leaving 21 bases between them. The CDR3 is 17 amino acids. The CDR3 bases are TGCAGTGCTAGAGGACTAAGACAGGTCAACCCAGAAAACATTCAGTACTTC. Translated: CSARGLRQVNPENIQYF.

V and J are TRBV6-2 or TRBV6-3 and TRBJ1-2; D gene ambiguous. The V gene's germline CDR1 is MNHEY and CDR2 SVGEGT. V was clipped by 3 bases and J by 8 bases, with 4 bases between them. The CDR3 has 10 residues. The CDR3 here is CASSYPGYTF. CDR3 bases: TGTGCCAGCAGTTATCCCGGCTACACCTTC.

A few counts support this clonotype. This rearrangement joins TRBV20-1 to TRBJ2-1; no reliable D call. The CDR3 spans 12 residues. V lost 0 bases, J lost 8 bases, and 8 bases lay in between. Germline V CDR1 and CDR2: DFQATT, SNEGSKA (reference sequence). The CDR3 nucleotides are TGCAGTGCTAGAGATGGAGTTTATGAGCAGTTCTTC. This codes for CSARDGVYEQFF.

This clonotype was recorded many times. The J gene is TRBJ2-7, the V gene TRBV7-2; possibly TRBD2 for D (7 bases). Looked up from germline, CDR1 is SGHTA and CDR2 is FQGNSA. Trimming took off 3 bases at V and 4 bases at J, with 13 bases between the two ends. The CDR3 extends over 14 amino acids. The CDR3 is CASSFWGGPYEQYF. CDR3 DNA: TGTGCCAGCAGCTTTTGGGGGGGGCCTTACGAGCAGTACTTC.

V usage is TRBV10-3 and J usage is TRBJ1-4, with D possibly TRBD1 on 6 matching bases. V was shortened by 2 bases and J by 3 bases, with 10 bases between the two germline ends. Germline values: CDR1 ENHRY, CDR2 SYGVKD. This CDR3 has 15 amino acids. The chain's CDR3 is CAISERGQSNEKLFF. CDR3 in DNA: TGTGCCATCAGTGAGCGGGGGCAGTCTAATGAAAAACTGTTTTTT.

The CDR3 sequence is CSETGTVDNEQFF. Written as DNA, the CDR3 is TGCAGCGAAACCGGGACGGTTGACAATGAGCAGTTCTTC. The chain links TRBV29-1 to TRBJ2-1; D might be TRBD1 or TRBD2, each matching 5 bases. The CDR3 is 13 residues long. Trimming removed 7 bases at V and 5 bases at J, with 15 bases between. The germline V gene has CDR1 SQVTM and CDR2 ANQGSEA.

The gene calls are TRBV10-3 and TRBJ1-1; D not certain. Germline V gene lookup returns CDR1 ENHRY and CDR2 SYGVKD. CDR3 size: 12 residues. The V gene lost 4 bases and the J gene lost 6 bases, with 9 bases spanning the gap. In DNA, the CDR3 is TGTGCCATCAGTGGTGAAGGTGCTGAAGCTTTCTTT. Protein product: CAISGEGAEAFF.